The clone carrying this T cell receptor (beta chain) appeared a few times. Trimming cost V 5 bases and J 1 base, with 17 bases left between them. Germline CDR1 and CDR2: MDHEN and SYDVKM. The CDR3 is made up of 16 amino acids. This sample was included in a study of regulatory T cells in long-lasting Graves disease. Time point: newly diagnosed GD, antithyroid drugs for less than 3 months. Construction of the TCR library relied on RNA isolated from PBMCs. To make TCR beta libraries, researchers used iRepertoire HTBI primers and Arm-PCR of CDR3 regions. TCRdb re-called the multiplex PCR reads with MiXCR, one entry per CDR3 protein. The sample shows a few hundred thousand distinct CDR3 sequences, approximately 15% of them seen only once. A further study also used this sample, focusing on T cells in Graves' hyperthyroidism and ophthalmopathy.

The material was peripheral blood mononuclear cells (PBMCs), obtained at new diagnosis, from a patient treated with antithyroid drugs. The chain uses TRBV28 and TRBJ1-1; tentatively, D is TRBD1 (5 bases). This receptor was identified in a middle-aged woman with Graves disease. The DNA for the CDR3 is TGTGCCAGCAGTCCCTGGGGGGGGGGAAAGAACACTGAAGCTTTCTTT. Its translation: CASSPWGGGKNTEAFF.